The T cell receptor (beta chain) described here comes from a study of T-cell reconstitution after alpha-beta-depleted transplantation in children. TCRbeta library preparation incorporated unique molecular identifiers. TCRdb called the PCR reads again in MiXCR, with one record for every CDR3 protein. The profile shows fewer than 550,000 distinct CDR3 sequences, about 10% of them singletons. Study-wide findings and caveats: Expanded graft clones, several hundred of them, were reportedly the source of alpha-beta T cells about two months after transplant. Recipient T cells and thymic progenitors that survived were the source of the high TCRbeta diversity seen at day 60 in some patients.

This clonotype was counted between two and nine times. Its antigen is undetermined. The CDR3 is made up of 19 amino acids. The germline V gene encodes CDR1 LGHNA and CDR2 YSLEER. V was trimmed by 0 bases and J by 6 bases, leaving 24 bases between them. This TCR was recovered from a child aged 2-9 years with inherited bone marrow failure, due to receive a stem cell transplant. The chain links TRBV4-3 to TRBJ2-1; tentative D call: TRBD1 (6 bases). The sequenced sample was PBMCs, obtained before TCRalphabeta/CD19-depleted stem cell transplant. The CDR3 protein is CASSQDLAAKTGWINEQFF. DNA of the CDR3: TGCGCCAGCAGCCAAGATTTGGCAGCCAAAACAGGGTGGATCAATGAGCAGTTCTTC.